These 24 T cell receptor beta chains were sequenced from one sample in a study of T cell responses to AZD1222 COVID-19 vaccine. The method was immunoSEQ multiplex PCR; TCRdb's version includes in-frame clones alone and lacks a portion of them. The sample has around 250,000 clones; over 85% are singletons. This sample comprised peripheral blood, obtained on day 0 of AZD1222 vaccination. The source is an adult in good health.

The J gene is TRBJ2-4, the V gene TRBV18; TRBD2 matches at 9 bases. The length of the CDR3 is 17 residues. Germline lookup yields CDR1 KGHSH and CDR2 LQKENI. Unmatched junction bases numbered 11, after V lost 6 bases and J lost 2 bases. CDR3 coding DNA: TGTGCCAGCTCCCCGGGTAGCGGGGGTGGATCCAAAAACATTCAGTACTTC. Translating it yields CASSPGSGGGSKNIQYF.

This clone was observed a single time. The chain combines TRBV5-1 with TRBJ2-2; D remains ambiguous. Trimming shortened V by 2 bases and J by 4 bases, and 6 bases separated the two germline ends. CDR3 length equals 13 residues. CDR1 is SGHRS, CDR2 YFSETQ, per germline. CDR3 in DNA: TGCGCCAGCAGCTTTTCTTTCACCGGGGAGCTGTTTTTT. Translated, it gives CASSFSFTGELFF.

V usage is TRBV5-4 and J usage is TRBJ2-3, with 10 bases lining up with TRBD2. J lost 5 bases, V lost 0 bases, and 3 bases had no gene match. This CDR3 comprises 15 residues. CDR1 and CDR2 from the germline V gene are SGHNT and YYREEE (reference sequence). CDR3 sequence: CASSLASGGLDTQYF. CDR3 sequence (DNA): TGTGCCAGCAGCTTGGCTAGCGGGGGTTTAGATACGCAGTATTTT.

CDR3 bases: TGTGCCAGCAGTTCGCCAGGGACCTACGAGCAGTACTTC. This sequence encodes CASSSPGTYEQYF. The chain links TRBV28 to TRBJ2-7, with D maybe TRBD1 (5 bases). V shed 4 bases and J shed 2 bases, with 9 bases lying between them. Germline loops: CDR1 MDHEN, CDR2 SYDVKM. CDR3 length: 13 residues.

This chain uses TRBV6-2 or TRBV6-3 with TRBJ1-1, with D possibly being TRBD1 (5 bases). Germline values: CDR1 MNHEY, CDR2 SVGEGT. The V and J ends lost 6 bases and 4 bases respectively, with 15 bases between them. The length of the CDR3 is 14 residues. CDR3 residues: CASSPVGGGTEAFF. CDR3 DNA: TGTGCCAGCAGCCCCGTTGGGGGGGGCACTGAAGCTTTCTTT.

V gene TRBV5-1 combines with J gene TRBJ1-1; D gene unclear. With 4 bases removed from V and 1 base from J, the gap between germline ends came to 8 bases. Germline V gene sequence: CDR1 SGHRS, CDR2 YFSETQ. The CDR3 sequence is 13 residues long. The CDR3 reads CASSEDGNTEAFF. CDR3 DNA sequence: TGCGCCAGCAGCGAAGACGGGAACACTGAAGCTTTCTTT.

This clone appeared a single time. The chain couples TRBV18 to TRBJ2-7; the match to TRBD1 covers 10 bases. V gave up 3 bases and J gave up 5 bases; unmatched junction bases: 7. The CDR3 is made up of 15 amino acids. Germline assignment: CDR1 KGHSH and CDR2 LQKENI. As DNA, the CDR3 is TGTGCCAGCTCACCCCCCGGGACAGGGGTCCACGAGCAGTACTTC. It encodes CASSPPGTGVHEQYF.

This sequence joins TRBV11-3 and TRBJ2-1, with 8 nucleotides matching TRBD1. The CDR3 runs 14 residues. Germline V lookup: CDR1 SGHNT, CDR2 YENEEA. V was pared by 5 bases and J by 4 bases, with 4 bases of the junction left unmatched. The CDR3 sequence is CASSARTGYNEQFF. CDR3 in DNA: TGTGCCAGCAGCGCCCGGACAGGGTACAATGAGCAGTTCTTC.

This rearrangement joins TRBV6-6 to TRBJ2-7, with D possibly matching TRBD2 (5 bases). The CDR3 is made up of 13 amino acids. V was pared by 4 bases and J by 5 bases, with 12 bases between. Germline CDR1 reads MNHNY; CDR2 reads SVGAGI (reference sequence). The CDR3: CASSSPGKDEQYF. CDR3 in DNA: TGTGCCAGCAGTTCCCCGGGGAAGGACGAGCAGTACTTC.

The count of this clone is one. The V gene is TRBV6-5, the J gene TRBJ2-7; 9 bases match TRBD1. The length of the CDR3 is 14 residues. V was clipped by 9 bases and J by 4 bases; unmatched bases: 10. The germline gives CDR1 MNHEY, CDR2 SVGAGI. Here the CDR3 DNA reads TGTGCCAGTGCGCCGGGACAGGGAAGGTACGAGCAGTACTTC. It codes for CASAPGQGRYEQYF.

Concerning this clone: The sample contains more than one DNA sequence encoding this CDR3. The V gene is TRBV18, the J gene TRBJ2-3; D gene ambiguous. Between the trimmed V and J ends, which lost 3 bases and 3 bases, there was a span of 4 bases. The germline V gene encodes CDR1 KGHSH and CDR2 LQKENI. The CDR3 has 12 residues. The CDR3, as DNA: TGTGCCAGCTCACCCAGGACAGATACGCAGTATTTT. It is translated as CASSPRTDTQYF.

This chain uses TRBV7-9 with TRBJ2-1, with 9 nucleotides matching TRBD2. CDR1 SEHNR and CDR2 FQNEAQ come from the germline V gene (reference sequence). The CDR3 runs to 17 residues. V lost 0 bases to trimming and J lost 4 bases; unmatched junction nucleotides: 7. As DNA, the CDR3 is TGTGCCAGCAGCTTAGCCCAAACTAGCGGGCGGTACAATGAGCAGTTCTTC. Residues: CASSLAQTSGRYNEQFF.

This chain connects TRBV15 to TRBJ2-1; D is unresolved. Germline CDR1 is LNHNV and CDR2 is YYDKDF (reference sequence). CDR3 size: 13 residues. Trimming cost V 0 bases and J 13 bases, with 13 bases left between them. For the CDR3, the DNA is TGTGCCACCAGCAGAGATCCGCAGGATCACCAGTTCTTC. Translated: CATSRDPQDHQFF.

V and J are TRBV20-1 and TRBJ1-2; D unresolved. Germline V gene data show CDR1 as DFQATT and CDR2 as SNEGSKA (reference sequence). The CDR3 length is 11 residues. Deletions cut 6 bases from V and 8 bases from J, with 13 bases between. In DNA form, the CDR3 reads TGCAGTGCGACCCCCGTCGAGGGCTACACCTTC. This encodes CSATPVEGYTF.

A single count supports this clone. This sample includes further DNA sequences coding for the same CDR3. The V and J genes are TRBV7-9 and TRBJ1-4; D call uncertain. CDR3 length equals 14 residues. Germline CDR1 is SEHNR and CDR2 is FQNEAQ (reference sequence). Trimming cost V 1 base and J 0 bases, with 3 bases left between them. The CDR3 reads CASSLGATNEKLFF. The CDR3 region has the DNA TGTGCCAGCAGCTTAGGGGCAACTAATGAAAAACTGTTTTTT. Full variable domain (missing parts from reference TRBV7-9 and TRBJ1-4): DTGVSQNPRHKITKRGQNVTFRCDPISEHNRLYWYRQTLGQGPEFLTYFQNEAQLEKSRLLSDRFSAERPKGSFSTLEIQRTEQGDSAMYLCASSLGATNEKLFFGSGTQLSVL.

The V and J genes are TRBV28 and TRBJ2-5, with 11 positions matching TRBD2. The CDR3 contains 16 residues. J lost 5 bases, V lost 3 bases, and 8 bases had no gene match. Germline assignment: CDR1 MDHEN and CDR2 SYDVKM. DNA for the CDR3: TGTGCCAGCAGTTTTCCCTCGACTAGCGGGGCCGAGACCCAGTACTTC. This translates into CASSFPSTSGAETQYF.

The J gene is TRBJ1-2, the V gene TRBV6-6; the match to TRBD1 covers 7 bases. This CDR3 comprises 12 residues. Germline V gene lookup returns CDR1 MNHNY and CDR2 SVGAGI (reference sequence). The ends lost 6 bases at V and 5 bases at J; junction bases unmatched: 3. DNA of the CDR3: TGTGCCAGCAGCCCAGGGGGGTATGGCTACACCTTC. Translating gives CASSPGGYGYTF.

The chain recombines TRBV2 with TRBJ1-3; D is unresolved. This CDR3 has 15 residues. The V gene's germline CDR1 is SNHLY and CDR2 FYNNEI. Trimming took 2 bases from V and 2 from J, leaving 10 bases between them. The CDR3 sequence: CASSEFSRTGNTIYF. CDR3 nucleotides: TGTGCCAGCAGTGAATTTTCCAGGACTGGAAACACCATATATTTT. Complete variable domain (other parts from reference TRBV2 and TRBJ1-3): EPEVTQTPSHQVTQMGQEVILRCVPISNHLYFYWYRQILGQKVEFLVSFYNNEISEKSEIFDDQFSVERPDGSNFTLKIRSTKLEDSAMYFCASSEFSRTGNTIYFGEGSWLTVV.

This chain links TRBV14 with TRBJ2-3; D may be TRBD2 (7 bases). In germline, CDR1 is SGHDN, CDR2 FVKESK. V lost 2 bases and J 2 bases, leaving 20 bases between the germline ends. The CDR3 spans 18 residues. CDR3 in DNA: TGTGCCAGCAGCCAAAGGATAGGGGGAGGGCCGGACACAGATACGCAGTATTTT. This codes for CASSQRIGGGPDTDTQYF.

CDR3 sequence (DNA): TGTGCCAGCAGCTTAGGGGCACAGATCGGTCGGGCTTTCTTT. Protein sequence: CASSLGAQIGRAFF. V and J are TRBV7-8 and TRBJ1-1, with D hard to call. V was clipped by 1 base and J by 11 bases, with 17 bases between them. In germline, CDR1 is SGHVS, CDR2 FQNEAQ. The CDR3 covers 14 residues.

The chain uses TRBV7-3 and TRBJ1-3; no firm D call. CDR1 and CDR2 from the germline V gene are SGHTA and FQGTGA. V was pared by 11 bases and J by 4 bases, with 15 bases between. The CDR3 sequence is 13 residues long. The DNA of the CDR3 is TGTGCCTCTCCTCCAAGACCCGGAAACACCATATATTTT. This sequence encodes CASPPRPGNTIYF.

The chain recombines TRBV5-4 with TRBJ2-7; D gene unclear. Trimming left V 0 bases short and J 2 bases short, with 6 bases between. Germline values: CDR1 SGHNT, CDR2 YYREEE (reference sequence). The CDR3 extends over 13 amino acids. This CDR3 is CASSLDGPYEQYF. CDR3 in DNA: TGTGCCAGCAGCTTGGACGGTCCCTACGAGCAGTACTTC.

The chain joins TRBV10-3 to TRBJ2-7, with 10 bases matching TRBD2. The CDR3 extends over 16 amino acids. The V gene end was trimmed by 6 bases and the J gene end by 3 bases; junction bases not matched to a gene: 11. Germline lookup yields CDR1 ENHRY and CDR2 SYGVKD. The CDR3 protein is CAIRPTSSGSFYEQYF. The CDR3, as DNA: TGTGCCATCAGGCCTACCTCTAGCGGGAGCTTCTACGAGCAGTACTTC.

This clone was seen once. The V and J genes are TRBV5-4 and TRBJ1-4; unclear D gene. CDR1 is SGHNT, CDR2 YYREEE, per germline (reference sequence). Deletions cut 4 bases from V and 1 base from J, with 14 bases between. This CDR3 spans 16 amino acids. CDR3 coding DNA: TGTGCCAGCAGCGCAATAGGAGGCGGAACTAATGAAAAACTGTTTTTT. Translation gives CASSAIGGGTNEKLFF.